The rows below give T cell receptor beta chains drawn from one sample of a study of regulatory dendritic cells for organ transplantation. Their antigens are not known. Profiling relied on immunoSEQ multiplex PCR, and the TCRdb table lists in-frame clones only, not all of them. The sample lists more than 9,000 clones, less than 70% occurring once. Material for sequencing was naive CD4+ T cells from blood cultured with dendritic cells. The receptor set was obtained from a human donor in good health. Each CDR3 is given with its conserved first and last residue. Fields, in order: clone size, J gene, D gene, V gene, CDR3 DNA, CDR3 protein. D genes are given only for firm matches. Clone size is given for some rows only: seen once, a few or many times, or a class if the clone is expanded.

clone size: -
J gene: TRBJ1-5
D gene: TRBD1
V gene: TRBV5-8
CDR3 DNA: TGTGCCAGCAGCCTCCAAGGACAGGGCAATCAGCCCCAGCATTTT
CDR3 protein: CASSLQGQGNQPQHF

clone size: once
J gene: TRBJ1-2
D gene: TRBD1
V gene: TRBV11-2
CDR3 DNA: TGTGCCAGCAGCCCGATCAGAAGGGACAGATCTTTTAACTATGGCTACACCTTC
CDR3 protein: CASSPIRRDRSFNYGYTF

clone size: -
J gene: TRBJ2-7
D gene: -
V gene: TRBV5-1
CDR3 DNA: TGCGCCAGCAGCTTGGGGGCCCAGAATGTCTACGAGCAGTACTTC
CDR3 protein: CASSLGAQNVYEQYF

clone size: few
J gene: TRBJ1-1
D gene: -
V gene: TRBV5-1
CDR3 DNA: TGCGCCAGCAGCAGGGGGACGGGCACTGAAGCTTTCTTT
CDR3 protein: CASSRGTGTEAFF

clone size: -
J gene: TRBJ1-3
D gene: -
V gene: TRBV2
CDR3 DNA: TGTGCCAGCATCCAAGAGGCAGGGCAGGGAAACACCATATATTTT
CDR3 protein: CASIQEAGQGNTIYF

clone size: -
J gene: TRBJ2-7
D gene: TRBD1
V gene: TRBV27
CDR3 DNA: TGTGCCAGCAGCCGACAGGGGGCCCACGAGCAGTACTTC
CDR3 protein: CASSRQGAHEQYF

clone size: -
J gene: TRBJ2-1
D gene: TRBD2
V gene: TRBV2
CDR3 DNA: TGTGCCAGCAATTCCGGGACTAGCTACAATGAGCAGTTCTTC
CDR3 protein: CASNSGTSYNEQFF

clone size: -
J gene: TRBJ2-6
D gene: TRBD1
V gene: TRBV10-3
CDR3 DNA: TGTGCCACCCAGACAGGGGGAAGGACTGGGGCCAACGTCCTGACTTTC
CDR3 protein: CATQTGGRTGANVLTF

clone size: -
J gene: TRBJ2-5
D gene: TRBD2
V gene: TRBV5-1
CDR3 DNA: TGCGCCAGTAGCAACGGGGGACTAGCGGGCGGGCAAGAGACCCAGTACTTC
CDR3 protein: CASSNGGLAGGQETQYF

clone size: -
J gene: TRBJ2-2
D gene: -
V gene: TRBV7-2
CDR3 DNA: TGTGCCAGCAGCTTGACACCCAACACCGGGGAGCTGTTTTTT
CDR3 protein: CASSLTPNTGELFF

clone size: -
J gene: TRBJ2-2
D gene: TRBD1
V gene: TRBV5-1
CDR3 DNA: TGTGCCAGCAGCTTGGGGCAGGGGGCTTCGGGGGAGCTGTTTTTT
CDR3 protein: CASSLGQGASGELFF

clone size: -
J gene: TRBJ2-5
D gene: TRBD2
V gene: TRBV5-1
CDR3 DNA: TGCGCCAGCAGACCAGCGGGGGGGCAAGAGACCCAGTACTTC
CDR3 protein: CASRPAGGQETQYF

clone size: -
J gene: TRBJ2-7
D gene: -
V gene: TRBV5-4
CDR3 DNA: TGTGCCACCTCGGGCGCCGGGACTGGGGTTTACGAGCAGTACTTC
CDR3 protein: CATSGAGTGVYEQYF

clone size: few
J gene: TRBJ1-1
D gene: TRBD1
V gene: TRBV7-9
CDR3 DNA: TGTGCCAGCAGCCGAGACAGGGTCAGCACTGAAGCTTTCTTT
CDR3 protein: CASSRDRVSTEAFF

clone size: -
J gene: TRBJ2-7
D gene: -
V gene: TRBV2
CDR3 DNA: TGTGCCAGCAGTATATACCAAAAGACAGTCTCCTACGAGCAGTACTTC
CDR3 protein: CASSIYQKTVSYEQYF

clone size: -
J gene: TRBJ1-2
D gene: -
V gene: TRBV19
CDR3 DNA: TGTGCCAGTAGTATAGTAGGACTGAACTATGGCTACACCTTC
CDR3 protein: CASSIVGLNYGYTF

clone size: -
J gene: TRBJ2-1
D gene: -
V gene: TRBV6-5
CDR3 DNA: TGTGCCAGCAGTTATGCCAGGTCCTACAATGAGCAGTTCTTC
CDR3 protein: CASSYARSYNEQFF

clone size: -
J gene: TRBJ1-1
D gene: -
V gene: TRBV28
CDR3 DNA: TGTGCCAGCAGCCCTGGGGGGGGGAACACTGAAGCTTTCTTT
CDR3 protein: CASSPGGGNTEAFF

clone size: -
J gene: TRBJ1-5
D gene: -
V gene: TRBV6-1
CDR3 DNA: TGTGCCACCCGACAGGTAGGGATCGGTAATCAGCCCCAGCATTTT
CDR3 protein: CATRQVGIGNQPQHF

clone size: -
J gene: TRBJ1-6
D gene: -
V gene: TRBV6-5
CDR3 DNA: TGTGCCAGCAGTCGACAGAATTCACCCCTCCACTTT
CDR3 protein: CASSRQNSPLHF

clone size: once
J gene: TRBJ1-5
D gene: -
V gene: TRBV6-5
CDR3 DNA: TGTGCCAGCAGCCGAACAGGGACCCCTAATCAGCCCCAGCATTTT
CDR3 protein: CASSRTGTPNQPQHF

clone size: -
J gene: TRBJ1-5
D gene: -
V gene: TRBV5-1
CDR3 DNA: TGCGCCAGCAGCTTGGGAGAGGGAATGAGCGGCAATCAGCCCCAGCATTTT
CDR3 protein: CASSLGEGMSGNQPQHF

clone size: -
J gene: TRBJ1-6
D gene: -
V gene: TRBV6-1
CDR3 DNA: TGTGCCAGCAGTGAAGCATTTCCGTCAGGGGCCGGTTCACCCCTCCACTTT
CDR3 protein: CASSEAFPSGAGSPLHF

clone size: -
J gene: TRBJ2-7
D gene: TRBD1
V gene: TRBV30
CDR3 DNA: TGTGCCTGGATCCATCCCCCCCCGACAGGGTGCAACGAGCAGTACTTC
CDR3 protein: CAWIHPPPTGCNEQYF

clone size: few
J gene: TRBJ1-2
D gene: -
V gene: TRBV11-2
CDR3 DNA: TGTGCCAGCAGCTTAGACCGGACGCCCGGGGGCTATGGCTACACCTTC
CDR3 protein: CASSLDRTPGGYGYTF

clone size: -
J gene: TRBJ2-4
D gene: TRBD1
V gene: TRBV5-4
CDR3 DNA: TGTGCCAGCAGCATTAGGGCTAGCAGGGGGAACATTCAGTACTTC
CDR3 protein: CASSIRASRGNIQYF

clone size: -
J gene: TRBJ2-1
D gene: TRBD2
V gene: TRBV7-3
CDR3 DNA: TGTGCCAGCAGCAGCGGGGGGGCGGGGCATGAGCAGTTCTTC
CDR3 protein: CASSSGGAGHEQFF

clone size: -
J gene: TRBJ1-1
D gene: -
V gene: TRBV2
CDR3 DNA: TGTGCCAGCAGGGGACTTCGTGACACTGAAGCTTTCTTT
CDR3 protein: CASRGLRDTEAFF

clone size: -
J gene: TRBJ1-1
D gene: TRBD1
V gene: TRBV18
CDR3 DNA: TGTGCCAGCTCACCCACAGGGGGAAACACTGAAGCTTTCTTT
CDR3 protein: CASSPTGGNTEAFF

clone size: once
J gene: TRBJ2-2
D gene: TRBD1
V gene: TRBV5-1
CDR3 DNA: TGCGCCAGCAGCTCACGGGACAGGGTTGACGGGGAGCTGTTTTTT
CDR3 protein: CASSSRDRVDGELFF

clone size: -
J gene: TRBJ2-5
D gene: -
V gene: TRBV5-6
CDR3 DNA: TGTGCCAGCAGCTCAAGGGGTCGGGAGACCCAGTACTTC
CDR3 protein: CASSSRGRETQYF

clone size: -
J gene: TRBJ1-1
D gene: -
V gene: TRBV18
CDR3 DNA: TGTGCCAGCTCAGCGACCGGGAGCACTGAAGCTTTCTTT
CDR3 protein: CASSATGSTEAFF